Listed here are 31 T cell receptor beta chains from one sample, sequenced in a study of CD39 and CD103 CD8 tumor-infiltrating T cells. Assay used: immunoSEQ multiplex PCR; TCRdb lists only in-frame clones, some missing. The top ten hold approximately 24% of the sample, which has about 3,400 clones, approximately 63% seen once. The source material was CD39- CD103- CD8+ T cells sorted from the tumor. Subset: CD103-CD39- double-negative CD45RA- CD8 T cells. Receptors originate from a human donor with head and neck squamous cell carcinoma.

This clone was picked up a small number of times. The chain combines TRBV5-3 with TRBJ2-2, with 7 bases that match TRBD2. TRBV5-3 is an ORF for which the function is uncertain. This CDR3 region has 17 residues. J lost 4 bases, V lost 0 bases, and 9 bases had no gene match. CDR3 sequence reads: CARSLGSGGEGTGELFF. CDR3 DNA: TGTGCCAGAAGCTTGGGGTCGGGGGGTGAGGGCACCGGGGAGCTGTTTTTT.

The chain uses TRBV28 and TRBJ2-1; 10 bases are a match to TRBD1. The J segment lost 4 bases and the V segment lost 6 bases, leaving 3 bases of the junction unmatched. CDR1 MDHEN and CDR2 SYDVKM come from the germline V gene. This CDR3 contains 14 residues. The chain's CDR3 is CASSGTGVYNEQFF. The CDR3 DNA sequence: TGTGCCAGCAGCGGGACAGGGGTATACAATGAGCAGTTCTTC. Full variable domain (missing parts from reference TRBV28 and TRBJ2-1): DVKVTQSSRYLVKRTGEKVFLECVQDMDHENMFWYRQDPGLGLRLIYFSYDVKMKEKGDIPEGYSVSREKKERFSLILESASTNQTSMYLCASSGTGVYNEQFFGPGTRLTVL.

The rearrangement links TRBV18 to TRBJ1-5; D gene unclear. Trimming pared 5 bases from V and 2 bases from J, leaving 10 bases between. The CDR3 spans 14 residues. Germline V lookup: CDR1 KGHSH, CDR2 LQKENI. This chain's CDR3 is CASSGVSRNQPQHF. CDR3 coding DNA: TGTGCCAGCTCAGGGGTTTCTCGCAATCAGCCCCAGCATTTT. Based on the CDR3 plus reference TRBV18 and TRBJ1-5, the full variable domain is NAGVMQNPRHLVRRRGQEARLRCSPMKGHSHVYWYRQLPEEGLKFMVYLQKENIIDESGMPKERFSAEFPKEGPSILRIQQVVRGDSAAYFCASSGVSRNQPQHFGDGTRLSIL.

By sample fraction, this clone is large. This CDR3 is CASSVAGFTEAFF. The CDR3 nucleotides read TGTGCCAGCAGCGTAGCAGGGTTCACTGAAGCTTTCTTT. The chain has TRBV9 and TRBJ1-1, with TRBD1 as a possible D gene (5 bases). V was trimmed by 0 bases and J by 4 bases, leaving 7 bases between them. Germline CDR1 reads SGDLS; CDR2 reads YYNGEE. This CDR3 is 13 amino acids long.

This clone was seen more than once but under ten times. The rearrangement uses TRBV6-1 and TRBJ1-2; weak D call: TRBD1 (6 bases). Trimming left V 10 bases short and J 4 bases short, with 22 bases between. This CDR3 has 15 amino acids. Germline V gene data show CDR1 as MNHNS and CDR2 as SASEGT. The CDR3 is CATTVRGSVGYGYTF. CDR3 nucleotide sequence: TGTGCCACCACGGTGAGGGGGAGCGTGGGCTATGGCTACACCTTC.

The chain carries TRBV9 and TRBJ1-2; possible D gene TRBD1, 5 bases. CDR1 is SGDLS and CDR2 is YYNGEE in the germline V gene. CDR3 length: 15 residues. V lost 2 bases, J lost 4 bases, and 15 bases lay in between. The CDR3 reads CASSVSGTPGYGYTF. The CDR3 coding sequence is TGTGCCAGCAGCGTTTCCGGGACCCCTGGCTATGGCTACACCTTC.

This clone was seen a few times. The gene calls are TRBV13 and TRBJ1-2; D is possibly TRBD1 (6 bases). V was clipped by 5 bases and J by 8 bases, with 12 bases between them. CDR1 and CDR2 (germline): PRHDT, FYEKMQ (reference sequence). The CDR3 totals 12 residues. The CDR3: CASSRQGQGYTF. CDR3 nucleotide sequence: TGTGCCAGCAGCCGCCAGGGGCAGGGCTACACCTTC. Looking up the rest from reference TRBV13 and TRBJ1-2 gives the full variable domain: AAGVIQSPRHLIKEKRETATLKCYPIPRHDTVYWYQQGPGQDPQFLISFYEKMQSDKGSIPDRFSAQQFSDYHSELNMSSLELGDSALYFCASSRQGQGYTFGSGTRLTVV.

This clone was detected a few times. The CDR3 DNA reads as TGTGCCAGCAGCCAAGCCGGCCAGGGGATTAACTATGGCTACACCTTC. This translates into CASSQAGQGINYGYTF. The J gene is TRBJ1-2, the V gene TRBV4-2; possible D gene TRBD1, 6 bases. V gave up 1 base and J gave up 1 base, with 13 bases separating them. The germline CDR1 and CDR2 sequences are LGHNA and YNFKEQ. The CDR3 runs to 16 residues.

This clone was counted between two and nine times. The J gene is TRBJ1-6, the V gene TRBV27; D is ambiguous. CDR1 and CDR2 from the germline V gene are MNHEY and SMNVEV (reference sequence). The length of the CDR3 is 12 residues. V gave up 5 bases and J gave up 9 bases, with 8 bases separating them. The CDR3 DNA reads TGTGCCAGCAGTCCCTCAGGTTCACCCCTCCACTTT. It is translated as CASSPSGSPLHF.

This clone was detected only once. This chain's CDR3 is CASSTRRDYVFDGYTF. As DNA, the CDR3 is TGTGCCAGCAGCACACGCCGGGACTACGTTTTCGATGGCTACACCTTC. The rearrangement links TRBV28 to TRBJ1-2; D is perhaps TRBD1 (5 bases). CDR1 MDHEN and CDR2 SYDVKM come from the germline V gene. The CDR3 contains 16 residues. V lost 6 bases to trimming and J lost 6 bases, with 23 bases between them.

The CDR3 here is CATSRENLENTEAFF. Written as DNA, the CDR3 is TGTGCCACCAGCAGGGAAAATCTAGAGAACACTGAAGCTTTCTTT. The V gene is TRBV15, the J gene TRBJ1-1; D gene uncertain. This CDR3 spans 15 amino acids. Germline CDR1 reads LNHNV; CDR2 reads YYDKDF (reference sequence). V was shortened by 3 bases and J by 1 base, with 12 bases between the two germline ends.

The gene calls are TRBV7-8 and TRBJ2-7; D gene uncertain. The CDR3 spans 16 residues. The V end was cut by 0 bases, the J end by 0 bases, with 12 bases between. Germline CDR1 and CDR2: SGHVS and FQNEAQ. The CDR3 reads CASSLAGSVSSYEQYF. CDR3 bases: TGTGCCAGCAGCTTAGCGGGGTCAGTTAGCTCCTACGAGCAGTACTTC.

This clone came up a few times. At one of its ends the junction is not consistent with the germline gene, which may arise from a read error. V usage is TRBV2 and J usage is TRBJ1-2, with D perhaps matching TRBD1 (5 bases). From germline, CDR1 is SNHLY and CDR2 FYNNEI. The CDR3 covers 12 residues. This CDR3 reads CASREGTVGYTF. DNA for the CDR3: TGTGCCAGCAGGGAAGGGACTGTTGGCTACACCTTC.

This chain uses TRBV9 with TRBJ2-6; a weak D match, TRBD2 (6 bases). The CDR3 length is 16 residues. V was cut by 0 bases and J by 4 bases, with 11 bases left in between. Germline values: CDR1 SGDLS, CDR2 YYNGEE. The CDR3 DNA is TGTGCCAGCAGCGTAGGGGGAGGAGCCGGGGCCAACGTCCTGACTTTC. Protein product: CASSVGGGAGANVLTF.

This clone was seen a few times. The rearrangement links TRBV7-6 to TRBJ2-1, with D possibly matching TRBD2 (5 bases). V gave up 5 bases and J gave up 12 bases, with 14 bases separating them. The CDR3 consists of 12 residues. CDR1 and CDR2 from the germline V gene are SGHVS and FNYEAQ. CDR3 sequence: CASSPSGGWQFF. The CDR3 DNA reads TGTGCCAGCAGCCCCTCCGGAGGCTGGCAGTTCTTC.

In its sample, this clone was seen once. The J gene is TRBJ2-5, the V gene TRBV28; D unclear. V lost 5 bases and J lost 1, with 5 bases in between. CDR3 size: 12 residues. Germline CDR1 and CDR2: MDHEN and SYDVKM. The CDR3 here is CASSPIQETQYF. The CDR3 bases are TGTGCCAGCAGTCCGATCCAAGAGACCCAGTACTTC.

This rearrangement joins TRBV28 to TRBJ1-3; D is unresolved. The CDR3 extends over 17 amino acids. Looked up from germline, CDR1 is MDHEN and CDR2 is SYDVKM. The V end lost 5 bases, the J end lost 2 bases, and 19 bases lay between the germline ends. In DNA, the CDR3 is TGTGCCAGCAGTATCACCTCGGGAGGGTTTACTGGAAACACCATATATTTT. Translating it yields CASSITSGGFTGNTIYF.

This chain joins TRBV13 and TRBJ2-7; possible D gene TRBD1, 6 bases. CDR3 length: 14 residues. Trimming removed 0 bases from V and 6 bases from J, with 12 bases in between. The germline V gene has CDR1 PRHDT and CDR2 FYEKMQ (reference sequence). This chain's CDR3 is CASSLGQGESEQYF. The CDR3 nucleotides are TGTGCCAGCAGCTTAGGACAGGGCGAAAGCGAGCAGTACTTC.

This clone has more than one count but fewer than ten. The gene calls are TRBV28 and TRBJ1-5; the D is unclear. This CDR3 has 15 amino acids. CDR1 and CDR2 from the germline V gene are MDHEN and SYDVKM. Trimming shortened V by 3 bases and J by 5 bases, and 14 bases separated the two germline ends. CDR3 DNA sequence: TGTGCCAGCAGTTTCCCTGAAGGGCTTGATCAGCCCCAGCATTTT. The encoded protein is CASSFPEGLDQPQHF.

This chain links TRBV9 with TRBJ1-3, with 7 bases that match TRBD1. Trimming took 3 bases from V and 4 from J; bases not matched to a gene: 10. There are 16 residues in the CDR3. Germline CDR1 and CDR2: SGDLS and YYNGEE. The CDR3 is CASSAEARDRGNTIYF. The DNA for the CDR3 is TGTGCCAGCAGCGCAGAGGCCAGGGACAGAGGAAACACCATATATTTT.

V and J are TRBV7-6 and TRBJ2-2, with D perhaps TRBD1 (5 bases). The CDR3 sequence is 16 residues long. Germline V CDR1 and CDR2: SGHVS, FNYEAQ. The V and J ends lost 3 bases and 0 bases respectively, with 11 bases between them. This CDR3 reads CASSFKTASNTGELFF. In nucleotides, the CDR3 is TGTGCCAGCAGCTTTAAGACAGCCTCGAACACCGGGGAGCTGTTTTTT.

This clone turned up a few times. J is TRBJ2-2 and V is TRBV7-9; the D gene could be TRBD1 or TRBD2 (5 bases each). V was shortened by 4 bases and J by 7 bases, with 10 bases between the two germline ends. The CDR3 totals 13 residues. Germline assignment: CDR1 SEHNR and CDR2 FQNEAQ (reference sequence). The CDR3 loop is CASSSGLGGELFF. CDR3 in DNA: TGTGCCAGCAGCTCGGGGCTGGGCGGGGAGCTGTTTTTT.

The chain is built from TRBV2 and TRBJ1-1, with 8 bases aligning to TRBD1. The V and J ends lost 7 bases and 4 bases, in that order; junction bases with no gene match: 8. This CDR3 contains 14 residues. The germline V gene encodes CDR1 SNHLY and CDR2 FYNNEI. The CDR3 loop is CASNPGTGATEAFF. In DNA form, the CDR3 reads TGTGCCAGCAACCCCGGGACAGGAGCCACTGAAGCTTTCTTT.

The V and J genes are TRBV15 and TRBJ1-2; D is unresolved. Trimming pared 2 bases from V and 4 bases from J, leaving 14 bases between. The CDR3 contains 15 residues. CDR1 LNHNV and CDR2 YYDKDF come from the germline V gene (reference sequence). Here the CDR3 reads CATSRLPRWIYGYTF. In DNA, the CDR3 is TGTGCCACCAGCAGACTCCCACGGTGGATCTATGGCTACACCTTC.

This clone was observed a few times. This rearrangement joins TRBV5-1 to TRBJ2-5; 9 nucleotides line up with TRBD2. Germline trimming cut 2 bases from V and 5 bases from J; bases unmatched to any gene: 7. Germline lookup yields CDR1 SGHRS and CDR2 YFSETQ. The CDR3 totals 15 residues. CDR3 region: CASSFGGGAFETQYF. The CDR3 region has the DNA TGCGCCAGCAGCTTTGGCGGGGGGGCGTTTGAGACCCAGTACTTC.

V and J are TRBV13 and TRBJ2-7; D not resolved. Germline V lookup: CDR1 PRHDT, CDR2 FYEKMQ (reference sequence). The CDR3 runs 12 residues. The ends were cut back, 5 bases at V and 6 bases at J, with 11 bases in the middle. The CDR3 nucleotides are TGTGCCAGCAGCCAGAACCCAGGCGAGCAGTACTTC. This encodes CASSQNPGEQYF.

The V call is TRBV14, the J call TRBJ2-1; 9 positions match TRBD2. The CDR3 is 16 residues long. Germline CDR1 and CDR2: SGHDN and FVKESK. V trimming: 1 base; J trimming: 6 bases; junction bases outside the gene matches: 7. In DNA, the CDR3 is TGTGCCAGCAGCCAAGGACGGTCTAGCGGGGCCAATGAGCAGTTCTTC. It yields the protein CASSQGRSSGANEQFF. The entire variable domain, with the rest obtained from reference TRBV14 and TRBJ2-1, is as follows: EAGVTQFPSHSVIEKGQTVTLRCDPISGHDNLYWYRRVMGKEIKFLLHFVKESKQDESGMPNNRFLAERTGGTYSTLKVQPAELEDSGVYFCASSQGRSSGANEQFFGPGTRLTVL.

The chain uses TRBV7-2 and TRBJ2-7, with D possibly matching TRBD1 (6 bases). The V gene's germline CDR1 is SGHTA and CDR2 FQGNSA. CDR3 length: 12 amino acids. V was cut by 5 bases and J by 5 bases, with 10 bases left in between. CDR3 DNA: TGTGCCAGCAGCCACCCAGGGGACGAGCAGTACTTC. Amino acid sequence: CASSHPGDEQYF.

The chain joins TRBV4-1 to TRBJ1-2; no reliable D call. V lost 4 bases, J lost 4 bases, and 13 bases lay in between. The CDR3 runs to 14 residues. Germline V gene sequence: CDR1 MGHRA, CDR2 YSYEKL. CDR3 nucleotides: TGCGCCAGCAGCCTAGAGTTCGATAGCTATGGCTACACCTTC. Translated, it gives CASSLEFDSYGYTF.

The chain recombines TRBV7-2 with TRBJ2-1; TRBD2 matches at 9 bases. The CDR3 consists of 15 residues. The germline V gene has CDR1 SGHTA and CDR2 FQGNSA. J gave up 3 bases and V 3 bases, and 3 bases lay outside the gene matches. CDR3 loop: CASSLGLAGYNEQFF. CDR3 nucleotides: TGTGCCAGCAGCTTGGGACTAGCCGGCTACAATGAGCAGTTCTTC. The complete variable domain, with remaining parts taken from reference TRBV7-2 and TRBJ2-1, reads GAGVSQSPSNKVTEKGKDVELRCDPISGHTALYWYRQSLGQGLEFLIYFQGNSAPDKSGLPSDRFSAERTGGSVSTLTIQRTQQEDSAVYLCASSLGLAGYNEQFFGPGTRLTVL.

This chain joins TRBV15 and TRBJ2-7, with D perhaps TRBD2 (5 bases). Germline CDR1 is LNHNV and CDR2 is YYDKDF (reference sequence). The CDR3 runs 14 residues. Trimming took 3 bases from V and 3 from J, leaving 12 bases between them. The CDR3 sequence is CATSRTGVVYEQYF. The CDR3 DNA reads TGTGCCACCAGCAGGACCGGGGTCGTCTACGAGCAGTACTTC.